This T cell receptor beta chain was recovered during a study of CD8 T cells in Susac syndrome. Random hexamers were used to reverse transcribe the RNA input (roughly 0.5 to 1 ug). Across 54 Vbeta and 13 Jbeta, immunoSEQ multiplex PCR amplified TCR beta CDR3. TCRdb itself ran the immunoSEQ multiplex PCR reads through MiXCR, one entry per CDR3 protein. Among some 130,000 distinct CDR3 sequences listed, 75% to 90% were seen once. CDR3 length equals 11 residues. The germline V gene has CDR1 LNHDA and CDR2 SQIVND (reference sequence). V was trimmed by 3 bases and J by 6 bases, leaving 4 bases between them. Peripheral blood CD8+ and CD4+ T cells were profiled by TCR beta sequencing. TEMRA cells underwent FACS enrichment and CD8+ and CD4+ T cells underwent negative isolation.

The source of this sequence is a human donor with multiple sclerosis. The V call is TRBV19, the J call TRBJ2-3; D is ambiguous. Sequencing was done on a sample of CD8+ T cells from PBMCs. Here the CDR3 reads CASSMGDTQYF. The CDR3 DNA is TGTGCCAGTAGTATGGGGGATACGCAGTATTTT. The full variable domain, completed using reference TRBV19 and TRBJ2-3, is DGGITQSPKYLFRKEGQNVTLSCEQNLNHDAMYWYRQDPGQGLRLIYYSQIVNDFQKGDIAEGYSVSREKKESFPLTVTSAQKNPTAFYLCASSMGDTQYFGPGTRLTVL.